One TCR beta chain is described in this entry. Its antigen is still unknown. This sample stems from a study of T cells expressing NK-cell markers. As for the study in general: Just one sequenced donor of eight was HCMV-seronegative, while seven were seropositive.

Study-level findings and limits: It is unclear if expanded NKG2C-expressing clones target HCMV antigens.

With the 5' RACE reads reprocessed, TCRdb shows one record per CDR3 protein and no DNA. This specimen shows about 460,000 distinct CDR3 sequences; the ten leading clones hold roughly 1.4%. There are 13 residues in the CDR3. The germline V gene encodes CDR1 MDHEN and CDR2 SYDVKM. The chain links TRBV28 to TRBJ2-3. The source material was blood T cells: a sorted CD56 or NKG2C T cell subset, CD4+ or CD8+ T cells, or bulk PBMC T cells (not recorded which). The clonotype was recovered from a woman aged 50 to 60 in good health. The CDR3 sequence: CASSFKTTDTQYF. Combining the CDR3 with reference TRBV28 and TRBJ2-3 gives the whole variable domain DVKVTQSSRYLVKRTGEKVFLECVQDMDHENMFWYRQDPGLGLRLIYFSYDVKMKEKGDIPEGYSVSREKKERFSLILESASTNQTSMYLCASSFKTTDTQYFGPGTRLTVL.